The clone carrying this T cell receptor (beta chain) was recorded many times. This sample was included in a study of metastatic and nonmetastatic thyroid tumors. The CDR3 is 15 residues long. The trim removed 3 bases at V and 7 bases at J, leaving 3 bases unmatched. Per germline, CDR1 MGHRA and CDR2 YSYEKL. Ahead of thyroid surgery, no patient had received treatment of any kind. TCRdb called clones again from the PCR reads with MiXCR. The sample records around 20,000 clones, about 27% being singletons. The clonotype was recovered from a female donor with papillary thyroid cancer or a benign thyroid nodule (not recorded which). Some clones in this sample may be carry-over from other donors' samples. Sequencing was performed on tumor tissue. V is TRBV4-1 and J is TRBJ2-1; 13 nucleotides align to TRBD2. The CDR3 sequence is CASSHGLAGANEQFF. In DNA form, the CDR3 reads TGCGCCAGCAGCCACGGACTAGCGGGAGCTAATGAGCAGTTCTTC.